This T cell receptor (beta chain) was found in a study of blood T cells in healthy people across ages. Findings and caveats of the study: The recorded TCR beta diversity per million T cells decreased in a roughly linear manner with age. Naive and antigen-experienced cells were not separated, limiting conclusive comparison. Total diversity from one million sequenced T cells was likely underestimated. Compared with aged donors, long-lived donors showed fewer expanded clones, suggesting selection.

Then a second PCR, running about 6 to 11 cycles, was carried out with a sample-barcoded 5' primer and a J-beta primer mix. MiXCR was run by TCRdb on the 5' RACE reads, yielding one entry per CDR3 protein. The data hold approximately 1,000,000 distinct CDR3 sequences, with roughly two fifths observed a single time. The CDR3 loop spans 17 amino acids. From germline, CDR1 is MNHEY and CDR2 SVGAGI. Worth noting for this clonotype: Its antigen is as yet unknown.

The sequencing sample was made of blood. The chain is built from TRBV6-5 and TRBJ2-1; perhaps TRBD2 as D (6 bases). The J call may be wrong; the DNA end is better matched by TRBJ2-7. The clonotype originates from a man younger than 30 in good health. DNA for the CDR3: TGTGCCAGCAGTTACGGGGCAGGCGCGGGGTCCTACAATGAGCAGTACTTC. It specifies CASSYGAGAGSYNEQYF.